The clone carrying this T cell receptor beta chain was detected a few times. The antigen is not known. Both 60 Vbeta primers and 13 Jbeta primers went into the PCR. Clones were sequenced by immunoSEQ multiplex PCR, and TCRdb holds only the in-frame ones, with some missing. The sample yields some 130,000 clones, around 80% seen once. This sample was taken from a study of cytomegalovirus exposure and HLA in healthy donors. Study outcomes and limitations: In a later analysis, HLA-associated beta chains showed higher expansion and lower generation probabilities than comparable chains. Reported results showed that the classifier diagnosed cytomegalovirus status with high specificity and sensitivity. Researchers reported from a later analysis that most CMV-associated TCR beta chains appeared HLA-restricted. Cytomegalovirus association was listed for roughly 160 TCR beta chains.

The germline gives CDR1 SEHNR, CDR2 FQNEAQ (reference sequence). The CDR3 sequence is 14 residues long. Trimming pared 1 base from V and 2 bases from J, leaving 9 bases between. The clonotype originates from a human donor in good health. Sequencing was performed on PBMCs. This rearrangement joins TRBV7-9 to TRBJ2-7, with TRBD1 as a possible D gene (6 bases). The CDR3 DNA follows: TGTGCCAGCAGCTTAGGACAGGAGACCTACGAGCAGTACTTC. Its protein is CASSLGQETYEQYF.